This T cell receptor beta chain came from a study of graft-versus-host responses after intestinal transplantation. Comments on this clone: The antigen is unknown.

Repertoires were generated with immunoSEQ multiplex PCR, while TCRdb's copy carries only in-frame clones and drops some. The sample contains over 100,000 clones, about 95% of which appear only once. The CDR3 has 16 amino acids. Germline V gives CDR1 SGDLS, CDR2 YYNGEE. J lost 4 bases, V lost 2 bases, and 6 bases had no gene match. The receptor was isolated from a human donor who received an intestinal transplant. The V gene is TRBV9, the J gene TRBJ2-1, with TRBD2 matching over 10 bases. Sequenced material: unstimulated CD8+ T cells sorted from spleen or lymph node cells, taken before intestinal transplant. The CDR3 region has the DNA TGTGCCAGCAGCGTTTTTACTAGCGGGATATACAATGAGCAGTTCTTC. Translation gives CASSVFTSGIYNEQFF.